A selection of T cell receptor beta chains follows, all from one sample in a study of CD8 T cells in ankylosing spondylitis. TCRdb itself ran the 5' RACE reads through MiXCR, one entry per CDR3 protein. This sample yields around 770,000 distinct CDR3 sequences, of which around 17% are seen a single time; under 20% belongs to the top ten. The specimen sequenced was blood, either unsorted or a sorted T cell fraction (not recorded which). All receptors come from a male donor with ankylosing spondylitis. The CDR3 runs from the conserved cysteine through the conserved F or W. The order of the fields is CDR3 protein, CDR3 DNA, clone size, V gene, D gene, J gene. A D gene is named only where the DNA matches it firmly. Clone size is given for some rows only: seen once, a few or many times, or a class if the clone is expanded.

CDR3aa: CASRGTGDADTQYF; CDR3nt: TGTGCCAGCAGGGGGACAGGGGACGCAGATACGCAGTATTTT; abundance: -; v_gene: TRBV25-1; d_gene: TRBD1; j_gene: TRBJ2-3
CDR3aa: CSDRQGADYNEQFF; CDR3nt: TGCAGCGACCGACAGGGTGCTGACTACAATGAGCAGTTCTTC; abundance: -; v_gene: TRBV29-1; d_gene: TRBD1; j_gene: TRBJ2-1
CDR3aa: CASSFRGTGENSNQPQHF; CDR3nt: TGTGCCAGCAGTTTTCGGGGGACAGGGGAAAATAGCAATCAGCCCCAGCATTTT; abundance: -; v_gene: TRBV12-3/TRBV12-4; d_gene: TRBD1; j_gene: TRBJ1-5
CDR3aa: CASSQVETFEAFF; CDR3nt: TGTGCCAGCAGCCAAGTGGAGACCTTTGAAGCTTTCTTT; abundance: few; v_gene: TRBV3-1; d_gene: -; j_gene: TRBJ1-1
CDR3aa: CAISDQGETQYF; CDR3nt: TGTGCCATCAGTGACCAGGGGGAGACCCAGTACTTC; abundance: few; v_gene: TRBV10-3; d_gene: -; j_gene: TRBJ2-5
CDR3aa: CASSLGRTGVDGYTF; CDR3nt: TGTGCCAGCAGTTTGGGGCGGACGGGGGTGGATGGCTACACCTTC; abundance: few; v_gene: TRBV12-3/TRBV12-4; d_gene: -; j_gene: TRBJ1-2
CDR3aa: CASSLEGSFYGYTF; CDR3nt: TGTGCCAGCAGCTTAGAGGGGAGTTTCTATGGCTACACCTTC; abundance: few; v_gene: TRBV7-8; d_gene: -; j_gene: TRBJ1-2
CDR3aa: CSARWAGGPGEQFF; CDR3nt: TGCAGTGCTAGATGGGCGGGGGGGCCTGGTGAGCAGTTCTTC; abundance: few; v_gene: TRBV20-1; d_gene: TRBD2; j_gene: TRBJ2-1
CDR3aa: CASCPGGGYGYTF; CDR3nt: TGTGCCAGCTGTCCTGGGGGGGGCTATGGCTACACCTTC; abundance: few; v_gene: TRBV28; d_gene: -; j_gene: TRBJ1-2
CDR3aa: CASSQVMEGNEQFF; CDR3nt: TGCGCCAGCAGCCAGGTAATGGAGGGCAATGAGCAGTTCTTC; abundance: -; v_gene: TRBV4-3; d_gene: -; j_gene: TRBJ2-1
CDR3aa: CASRDTNQPQHF; CDR3nt: TGTGCCAGCAGGGACACCAATCAGCCCCAGCATTTT; abundance: many; v_gene: TRBV6-2/TRBV6-3; d_gene: -; j_gene: TRBJ1-5
CDR3aa: CASSSPQTDTQYF; CDR3nt: TGTGCCAGCAGCTCCCCACAGACAGATACGCAGTATTTT; abundance: -; v_gene: TRBV12-3/TRBV12-4; d_gene: -; j_gene: TRBJ2-3
CDR3aa: CAWRAGQGFSYEQYF; CDR3nt: TGTGCCTGGAGGGCGGGACAGGGGTTCTCTTACGAGCAGTACTTC; abundance: -; v_gene: TRBV30; d_gene: TRBD1; j_gene: TRBJ2-7
CDR3aa: CTSSLGGLAGVSYNEQFF; CDR3nt: TGTACCAGCAGTTTAGGGGGACTAGCGGGAGTTTCCTACAATGAGCAGTTCTTC; abundance: -; v_gene: TRBV12-3/TRBV12-4; d_gene: TRBD2; j_gene: TRBJ2-1
CDR3aa: CASSLNGGAQRTDTQYF; CDR3nt: TGTGCCAGCAGCTTAAATGGGGGAGCCCAGCGCACAGATACGCAGTATTTT; abundance: -; v_gene: TRBV7-3; d_gene: -; j_gene: TRBJ2-3
CDR3aa: CASSLSGGAYNEQFF; CDR3nt: TGTGCCAGCAGTTTATCGGGGGGGGCCTACAATGAGCAGTTCTTC; abundance: many; v_gene: TRBV12-3/TRBV12-4; d_gene: TRBD2; j_gene: TRBJ2-1
CDR3aa: CASIPRDRGPEAFF; CDR3nt: TGTGCCAGCATCCCCCGGGACAGGGGGCCTGAAGCTTTCTTT; abundance: -; v_gene: TRBV7-9; d_gene: TRBD1; j_gene: TRBJ1-1
CDR3aa: CSARWWTGGTGELFF; CDR3nt: TGCAGTGCTAGGTGGTGGACAGGGGGCACCGGGGAGCTGTTTTTT; abundance: -; v_gene: TRBV20-1; d_gene: TRBD1; j_gene: TRBJ2-2
CDR3aa: CSAKTGHMNTEAFF; CDR3nt: TGCAGTGCTAAAACGGGACATATGAACACTGAAGCTTTCTTT; abundance: few; v_gene: TRBV20-1; d_gene: -; j_gene: TRBJ1-1
CDR3aa: CASSVAWREGQDEQYF; CDR3nt: TGTGCCAGCAGCGTAGCCTGGCGGGAGGGCCAGGACGAGCAGTACTTC; abundance: -; v_gene: TRBV9; d_gene: TRBD2; j_gene: TRBJ2-7
CDR3aa: CAISEPRRGSGSTDTQYF; CDR3nt: TGTGCCATCAGTGAGCCCCGCCGGGGGAGCGGGAGTACAGATACGCAGTATTTT; abundance: -; v_gene: TRBV10-3; d_gene: TRBD2; j_gene: TRBJ2-3
CDR3aa: CSVTSSGVYEQYF; CDR3nt: TGCAGCGTTACTAGTAGCGGGGTCTACGAGCAGTACTTC; abundance: -; v_gene: TRBV29-1; d_gene: TRBD2; j_gene: TRBJ2-7
CDR3aa: CASSLDPGQMYYEQYF; CDR3nt: TGCGCCAGCAGCTTGGATCCGGGACAGATGTACTACGAGCAGTACTTC; abundance: many; v_gene: TRBV5-1; d_gene: TRBD1; j_gene: TRBJ2-7
CDR3aa: CASSAQGARVDNEQFF; CDR3nt: TGTGCCAGCAGCGCCCAGGGGGCGCGAGTAGACAATGAGCAGTTCTTC; abundance: few; v_gene: TRBV9; d_gene: TRBD1; j_gene: TRBJ2-1
CDR3aa: CASSLLGQAVEQYF; CDR3nt: TGTGCCAGCAGTTTGCTGGGACAGGCGGTCGAGCAGTACTTC; abundance: few; v_gene: TRBV27; d_gene: TRBD1; j_gene: TRBJ2-7
CDR3aa: CASSLGSGAGEKLFF; CDR3nt: TGTGCCAGCAGTTTAGGATCGGGGGCGGGGGAAAAACTGTTTTTT; abundance: few; v_gene: TRBV12-3/TRBV12-4; d_gene: -; j_gene: TRBJ1-4
CDR3aa: CASSQGWGTYGYTF; CDR3nt: TGCGCCAGCAGCCAAGGGTGGGGGACCTATGGCTACACCTTC; abundance: few; v_gene: TRBV4-3; d_gene: -; j_gene: TRBJ1-2
CDR3aa: CASSFGENTGELFF; CDR3nt: TGTGCCAGCAGCTTTGGAGAGAACACCGGGGAGCTGTTTTTT; abundance: -; v_gene: TRBV7-3; d_gene: -; j_gene: TRBJ2-2
CDR3aa: CASGSLTASTGELFF; CDR3nt: TGTGCCAGCGGTAGCCTTACTGCCTCCACCGGGGAGCTGTTTTTT; abundance: few; v_gene: TRBV7-8; d_gene: -; j_gene: TRBJ2-2
CDR3aa: CASSLAFGDTQYF; CDR3nt: TGTGCCAGCAGCTTAGCATTCGGGGATACGCAGTATTTT; abundance: -; v_gene: TRBV7-2; d_gene: -; j_gene: TRBJ2-3
CDR3aa: CSVRRNRDRGEKLFF; CDR3nt: TGCAGCGTCCGACGAAACCGGGACAGGGGTGAAAAACTGTTTTTT; abundance: -; v_gene: TRBV29-1; d_gene: TRBD1; j_gene: TRBJ1-4